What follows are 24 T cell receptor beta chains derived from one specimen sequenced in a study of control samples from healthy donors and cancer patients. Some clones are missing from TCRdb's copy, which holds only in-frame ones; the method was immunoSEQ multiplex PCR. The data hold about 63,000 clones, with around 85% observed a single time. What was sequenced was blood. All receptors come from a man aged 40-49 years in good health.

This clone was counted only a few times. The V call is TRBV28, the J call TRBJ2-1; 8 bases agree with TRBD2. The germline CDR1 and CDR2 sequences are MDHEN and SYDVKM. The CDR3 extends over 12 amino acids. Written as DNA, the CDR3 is TGTGCTAGCGGGGTTTTTTTCAATGAGCAGTTCTTC. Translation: CASGVFFNEQFF.

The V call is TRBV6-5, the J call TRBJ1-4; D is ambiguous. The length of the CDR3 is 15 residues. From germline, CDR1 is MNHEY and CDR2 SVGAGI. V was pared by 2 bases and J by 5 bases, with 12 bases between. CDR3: CASSYNGVLNEKLFF. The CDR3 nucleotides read TGTGCCAGCAGTTACAACGGGGTTTTAAATGAAAAACTGTTTTTT.

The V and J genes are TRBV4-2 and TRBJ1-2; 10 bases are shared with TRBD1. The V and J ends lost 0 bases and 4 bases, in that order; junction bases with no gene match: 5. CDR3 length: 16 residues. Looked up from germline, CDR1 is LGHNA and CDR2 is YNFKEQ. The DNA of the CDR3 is TGTGCCAGCAGCCAAGAATCGGGACAGGGGATCTATGGCTACACCTTC. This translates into CASSQESGQGIYGYTF.

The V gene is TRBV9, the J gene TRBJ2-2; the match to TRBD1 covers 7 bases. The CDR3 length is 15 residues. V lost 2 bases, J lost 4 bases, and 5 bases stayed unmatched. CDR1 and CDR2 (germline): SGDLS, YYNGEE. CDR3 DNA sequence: TGTGCCAGCAGCGTCGACAGGGTGAGCACCGGGGAGCTGTTTTTT. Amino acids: CASSVDRVSTGELFF.

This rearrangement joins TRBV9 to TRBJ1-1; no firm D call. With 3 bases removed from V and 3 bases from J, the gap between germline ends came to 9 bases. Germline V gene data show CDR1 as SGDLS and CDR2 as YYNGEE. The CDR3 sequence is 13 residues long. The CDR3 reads CASSAGPYTEAFF. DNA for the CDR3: TGTGCCAGCAGCGCCGGGCCTTACACTGAAGCTTTCTTT.

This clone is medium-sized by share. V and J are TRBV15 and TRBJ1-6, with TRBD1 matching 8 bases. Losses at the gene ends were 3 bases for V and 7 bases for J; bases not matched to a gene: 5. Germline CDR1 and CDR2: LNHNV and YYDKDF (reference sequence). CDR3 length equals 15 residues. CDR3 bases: TGTGCCACCAGCAGGACCGGGACAGGAAATTCACCCCTCCACTTT. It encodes CATSRTGTGNSPLHF.

The CDR3, as DNA: TGCAGTGCTAGTGATTTGGTAGGACCAGACTCGAGGTATAGCACAGATACGCAGTATTTT. The encoded protein is CSASDLVGPDSRYSTDTQYF. V usage is TRBV20-1 and J usage is TRBJ2-3, with D hard to call. Germline V CDR1 and CDR2: DFQATT, SNEGSKA (reference sequence). The CDR3 loop spans 20 amino acids. Deletions cut 3 bases from V and 0 bases from J, with 28 bases between.

The CDR3 protein is CASTPPGGYENTEAFF. The DNA for the CDR3 is TGTGCCAGCACCCCTCCAGGGGGCTACGAGAACACTGAAGCTTTCTTT. The chain carries TRBV27 and TRBJ1-1; 8 bases map to TRBD1. From germline, CDR1 is MNHEY and CDR2 SMNVEV (reference sequence). V shed 7 bases, J shed 1 base, and the junction held 11 bases outside the gene matches. This CDR3 contains 16 residues.

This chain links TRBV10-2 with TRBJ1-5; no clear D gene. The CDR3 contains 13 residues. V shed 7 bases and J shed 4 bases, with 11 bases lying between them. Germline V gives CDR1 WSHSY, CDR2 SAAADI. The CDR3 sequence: CASTDTSNQPQHF. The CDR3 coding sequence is TGCGCCAGCACCGACACATCAAATCAGCCCCAGCATTTT.

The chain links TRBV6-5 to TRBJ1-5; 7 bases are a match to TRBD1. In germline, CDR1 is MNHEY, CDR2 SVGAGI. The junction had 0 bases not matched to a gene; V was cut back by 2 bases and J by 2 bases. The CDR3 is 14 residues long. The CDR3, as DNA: TGTGCCAGCAGTTACGGACAGGGCAATCAGCCCCAGCATTTT. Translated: CASSYGQGNQPQHF.

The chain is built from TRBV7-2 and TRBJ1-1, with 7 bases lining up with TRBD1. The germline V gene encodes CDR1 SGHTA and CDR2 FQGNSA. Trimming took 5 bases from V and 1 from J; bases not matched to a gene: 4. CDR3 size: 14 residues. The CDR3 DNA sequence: TGTGCCAGCAGCATCGACAGGGCGAACACTGAAGCTTTCTTT. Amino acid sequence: CASSIDRANTEAFF.

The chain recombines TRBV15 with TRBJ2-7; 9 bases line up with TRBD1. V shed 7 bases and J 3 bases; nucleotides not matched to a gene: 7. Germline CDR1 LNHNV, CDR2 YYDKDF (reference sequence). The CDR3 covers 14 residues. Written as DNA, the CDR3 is TGTGCCACCAATGACGGGACAGGGCACTACGAGCAGTACTTC. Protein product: CATNDGTGHYEQYF.

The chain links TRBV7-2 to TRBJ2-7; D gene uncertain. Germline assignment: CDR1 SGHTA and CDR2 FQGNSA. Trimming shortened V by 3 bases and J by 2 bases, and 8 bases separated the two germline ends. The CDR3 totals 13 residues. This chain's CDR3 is CASSFSDTYEQYF. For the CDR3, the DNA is TGTGCCAGCAGCTTCTCAGACACCTACGAGCAGTACTTC. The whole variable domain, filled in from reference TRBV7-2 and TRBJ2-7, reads GAGVSQSPSNKVTEKGKDVELRCDPISGHTALYWYRQSLGQGLEFLIYFQGNSAPDKSGLPSDRFSAERTGGSVSTLTIQRTQQEDSAVYLCASSFSDTYEQYFGPGTRLTVT.

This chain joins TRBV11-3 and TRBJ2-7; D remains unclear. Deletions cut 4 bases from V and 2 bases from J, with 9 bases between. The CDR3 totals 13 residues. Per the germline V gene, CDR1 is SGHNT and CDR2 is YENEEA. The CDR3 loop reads CASSSGRAYEQYF. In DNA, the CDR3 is TGTGCCAGCAGCTCAGGAAGGGCCTACGAGCAGTACTTC.

CDR3 sequence: CATSDLGAPGSQETQYF. The CDR3 DNA follows: TGTGCCACCAGTGATTTAGGGGCCCCGGGGTCCCAAGAGACCCAGTACTTC. The V call is TRBV24-1, the J call TRBJ2-5, with D possibly called TRBD1 or TRBD2 (5 bases each). The CDR3 consists of 17 residues. Trimming took off 1 base at V and 1 base at J, with 15 bases between the two ends. CDR1 is KGHDR and CDR2 is SFDVKD in the germline V gene.

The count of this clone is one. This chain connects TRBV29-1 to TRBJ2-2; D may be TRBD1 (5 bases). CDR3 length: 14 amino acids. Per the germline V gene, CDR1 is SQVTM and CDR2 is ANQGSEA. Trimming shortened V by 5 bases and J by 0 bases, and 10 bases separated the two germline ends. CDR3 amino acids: CSVKGNSNTGELFF. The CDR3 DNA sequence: TGCAGCGTTAAGGGGAATTCGAACACCGGGGAGCTGTTTTTT.

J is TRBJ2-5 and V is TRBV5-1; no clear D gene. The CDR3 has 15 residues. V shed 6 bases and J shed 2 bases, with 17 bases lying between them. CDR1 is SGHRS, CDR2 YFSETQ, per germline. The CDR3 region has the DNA TGCGCCAGCACGCAAGGTGGTTCCGCACAAGAGACCCAGTACTTC. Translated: CASTQGGSAQETQYF.

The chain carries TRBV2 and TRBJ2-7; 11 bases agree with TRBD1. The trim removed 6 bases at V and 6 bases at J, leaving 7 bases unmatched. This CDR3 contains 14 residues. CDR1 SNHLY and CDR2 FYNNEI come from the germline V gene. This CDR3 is CASRPGQGEAEQYF. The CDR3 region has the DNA TGTGCCAGCAGACCGGGACAGGGGGAAGCCGAGCAGTACTTC.

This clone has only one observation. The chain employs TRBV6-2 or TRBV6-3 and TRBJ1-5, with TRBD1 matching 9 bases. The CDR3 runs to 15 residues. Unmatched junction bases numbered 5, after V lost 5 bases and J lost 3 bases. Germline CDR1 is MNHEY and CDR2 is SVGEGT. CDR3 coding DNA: TGTGCCAGCAGTAACCGGGACAGGGACAATCAGCCCCAGCATTTT. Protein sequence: CASSNRDRDNQPQHF.

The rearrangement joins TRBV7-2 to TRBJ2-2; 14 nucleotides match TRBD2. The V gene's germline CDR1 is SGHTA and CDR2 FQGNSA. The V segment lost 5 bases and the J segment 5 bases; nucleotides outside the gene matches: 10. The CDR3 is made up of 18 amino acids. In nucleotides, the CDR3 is TGTGCCAGCAGCCCAGGACTAGCGGGGGGCTATGTAACCGGGGAGCTGTTTTTT. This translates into CASSPGLAGGYVTGELFF.

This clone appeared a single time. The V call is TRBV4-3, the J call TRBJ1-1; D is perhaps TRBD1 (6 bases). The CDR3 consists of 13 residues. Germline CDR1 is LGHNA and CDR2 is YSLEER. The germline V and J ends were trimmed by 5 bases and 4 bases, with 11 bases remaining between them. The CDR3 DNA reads TGCGCCAGCAGCAACCAGGGGAGCACTGAAGCTTTCTTT. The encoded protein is CASSNQGSTEAFF.

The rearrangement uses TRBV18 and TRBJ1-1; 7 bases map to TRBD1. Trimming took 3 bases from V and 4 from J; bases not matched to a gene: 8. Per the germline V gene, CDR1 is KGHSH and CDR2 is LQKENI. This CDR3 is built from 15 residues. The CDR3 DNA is TGTGCCAGCTCACCTTTTCAGGGGGAGGGCACTGAAGCTTTCTTT. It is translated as CASSPFQGEGTEAFF.

The CDR3 sequence is CASSIGTGTYEQYF. CDR3 DNA: TGTGCCAGTAGTATTGGGACAGGGACCTACGAGCAGTACTTC. This sequence joins TRBV19 and TRBJ2-7, with TRBD1 matching over 9 bases. The CDR3 has 14 amino acids. Trimming cost V 3 bases and J 2 bases; bases outside gene matches: 2. Germline V lookup: CDR1 LNHDA, CDR2 SQIVND (reference sequence). Variable domain in full (rest from reference TRBV19 and TRBJ2-7): DGGITQSPKYLFRKEGQNVTLSCEQNLNHDAMYWYRQDPGQGLRLIYYSQIVNDFQKGDIAEGYSVSREKKESFPLTVTSAQKNPTAFYLCASSIGTGTYEQYFGPGTRLTVT.

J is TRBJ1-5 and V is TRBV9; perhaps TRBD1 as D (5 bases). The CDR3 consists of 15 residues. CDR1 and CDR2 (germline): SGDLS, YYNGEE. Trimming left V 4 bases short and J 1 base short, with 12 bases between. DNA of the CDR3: TGTGCCAGCAGCCCTGCCCCAGGGAGCAATCAGCCCCAGCATTTT. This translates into CASSPAPGSNQPQHF.